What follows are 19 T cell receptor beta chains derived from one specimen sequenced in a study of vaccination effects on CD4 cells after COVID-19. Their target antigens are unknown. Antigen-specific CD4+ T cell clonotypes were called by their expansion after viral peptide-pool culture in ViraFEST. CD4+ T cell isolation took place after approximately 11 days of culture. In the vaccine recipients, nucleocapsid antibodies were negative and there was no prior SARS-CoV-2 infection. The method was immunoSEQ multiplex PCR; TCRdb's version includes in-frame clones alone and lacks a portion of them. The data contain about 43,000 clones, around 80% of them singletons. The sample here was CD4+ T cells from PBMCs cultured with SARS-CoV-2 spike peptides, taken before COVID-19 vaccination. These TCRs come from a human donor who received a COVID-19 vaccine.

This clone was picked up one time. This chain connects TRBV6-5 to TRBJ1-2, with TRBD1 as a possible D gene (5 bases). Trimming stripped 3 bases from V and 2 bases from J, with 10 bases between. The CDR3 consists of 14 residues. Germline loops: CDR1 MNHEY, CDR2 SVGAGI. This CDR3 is CASSYGGYNYGYTF. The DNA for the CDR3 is TGTGCCAGCAGTTATGGGGGATACAACTATGGCTACACCTTC.

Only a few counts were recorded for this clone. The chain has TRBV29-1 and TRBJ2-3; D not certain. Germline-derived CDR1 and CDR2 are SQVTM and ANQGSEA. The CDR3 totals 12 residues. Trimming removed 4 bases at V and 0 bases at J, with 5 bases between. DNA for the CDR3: TGCAGCGTTGTAGCCAGCACAGATACGCAGTATTTT. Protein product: CSVVASTDTQYF.

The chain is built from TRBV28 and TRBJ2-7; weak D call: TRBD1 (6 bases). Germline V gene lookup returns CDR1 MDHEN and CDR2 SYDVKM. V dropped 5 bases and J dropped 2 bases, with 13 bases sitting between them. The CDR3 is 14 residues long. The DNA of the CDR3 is TGTGCCAGCAGTCCCCCCGGGACAACCTACGAGCAGTACGTC. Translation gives CASSPPGTTYEQYV.

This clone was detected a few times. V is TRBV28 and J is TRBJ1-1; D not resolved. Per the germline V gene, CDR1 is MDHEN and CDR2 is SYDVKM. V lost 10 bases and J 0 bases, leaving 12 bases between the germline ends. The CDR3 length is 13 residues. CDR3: CATLEALNTEAFF. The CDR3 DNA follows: TGTGCCACCTTAGAGGCTCTGAACACTGAAGCTTTCTTT.

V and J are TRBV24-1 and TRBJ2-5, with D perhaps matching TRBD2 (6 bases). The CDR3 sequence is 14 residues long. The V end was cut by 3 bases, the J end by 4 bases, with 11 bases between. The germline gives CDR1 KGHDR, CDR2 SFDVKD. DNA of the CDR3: TGTGCCACCAGTGATGCCGTGGGGGGAGAGACCCAGTACTTC. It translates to CATSDAVGGETQYF.

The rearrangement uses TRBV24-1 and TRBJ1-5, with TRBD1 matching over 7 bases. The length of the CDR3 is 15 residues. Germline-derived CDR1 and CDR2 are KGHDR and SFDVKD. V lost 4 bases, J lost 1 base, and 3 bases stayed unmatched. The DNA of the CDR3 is TGTGCCACCAGTGACGCCAGGGGGAGCAATCAGCCCCAGCATTTT. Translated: CATSDARGSNQPQHF.

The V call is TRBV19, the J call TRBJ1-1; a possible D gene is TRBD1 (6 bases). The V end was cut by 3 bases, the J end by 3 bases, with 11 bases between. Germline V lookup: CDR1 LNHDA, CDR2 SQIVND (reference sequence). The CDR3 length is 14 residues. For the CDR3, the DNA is TGTGCCAGTAGTATTTTGGCAGGGGACACTGAAGCTTTCTTT. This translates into CASSILAGDTEAFF.

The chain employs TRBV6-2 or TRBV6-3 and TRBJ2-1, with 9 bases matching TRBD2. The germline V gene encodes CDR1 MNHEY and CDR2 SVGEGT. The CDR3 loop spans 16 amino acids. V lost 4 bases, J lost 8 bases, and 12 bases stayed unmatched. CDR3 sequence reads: CASSSRGGAGFDEQFF. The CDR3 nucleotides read TGTGCCAGCAGTTCCCGCGGGGGGGCAGGATTTGATGAGCAGTTCTTC.

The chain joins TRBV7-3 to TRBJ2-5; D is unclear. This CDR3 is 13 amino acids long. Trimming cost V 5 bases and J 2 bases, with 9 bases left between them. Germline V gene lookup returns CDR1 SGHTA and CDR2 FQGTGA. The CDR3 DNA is TGTGCCAGCAGCCCCGACCGACAAGAGACCCAGTACTTC. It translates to CASSPDRQETQYF.

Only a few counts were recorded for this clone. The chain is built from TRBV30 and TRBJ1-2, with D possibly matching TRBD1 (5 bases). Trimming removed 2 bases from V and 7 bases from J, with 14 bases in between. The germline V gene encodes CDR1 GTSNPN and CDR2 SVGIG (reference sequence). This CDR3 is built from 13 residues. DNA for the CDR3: TGTGCCTGGAGTTTCGAGACGGGGGGTGGCTACACCTTC. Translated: CAWSFETGGGYTF.

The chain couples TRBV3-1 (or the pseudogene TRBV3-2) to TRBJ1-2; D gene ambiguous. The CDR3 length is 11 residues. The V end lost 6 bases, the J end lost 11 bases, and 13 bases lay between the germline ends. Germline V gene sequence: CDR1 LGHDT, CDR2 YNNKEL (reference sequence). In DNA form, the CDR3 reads TGTGCCAGCAGTCTAGGGATAAAATACACCTTC. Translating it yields CASSLGIKYTF.

CDR3 sequence (DNA): TGCGCCAGCCGCGACACCCTGGGAGGAAACACCATATATTTT. Protein sequence: CASRDTLGGNTIYF. V and J are TRBV5-1 and TRBJ1-3, with D unresolved. The V end was cut by 7 bases, the J end by 4 bases, with 15 bases between. Germline V gene data show CDR1 as SGHRS and CDR2 as YFSETQ. The CDR3 runs to 14 residues.

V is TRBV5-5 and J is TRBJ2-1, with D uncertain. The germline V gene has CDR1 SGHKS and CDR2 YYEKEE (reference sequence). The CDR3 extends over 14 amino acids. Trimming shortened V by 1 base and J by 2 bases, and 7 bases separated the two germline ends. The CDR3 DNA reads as TGTGCCAGCAGCTTGAGTGTCCCCTACAATGAGCAGTTCTTC. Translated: CASSLSVPYNEQFF.

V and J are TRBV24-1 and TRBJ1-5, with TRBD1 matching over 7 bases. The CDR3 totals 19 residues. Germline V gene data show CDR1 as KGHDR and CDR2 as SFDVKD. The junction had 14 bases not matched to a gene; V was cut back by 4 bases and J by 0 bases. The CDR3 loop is CATSDSRNYRGNSNQPQHF. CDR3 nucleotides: TGTGCCACCAGTGACTCCCGAAATTACAGGGGAAATAGCAATCAGCCCCAGCATTTT.

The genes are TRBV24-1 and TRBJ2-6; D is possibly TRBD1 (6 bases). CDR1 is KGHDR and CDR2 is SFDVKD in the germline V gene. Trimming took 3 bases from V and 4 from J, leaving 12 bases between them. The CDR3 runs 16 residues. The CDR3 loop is CATSDPQGKGANVLTF. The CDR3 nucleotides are TGTGCCACCAGTGATCCCCAGGGGAAAGGGGCCAACGTCCTGACTTTC.

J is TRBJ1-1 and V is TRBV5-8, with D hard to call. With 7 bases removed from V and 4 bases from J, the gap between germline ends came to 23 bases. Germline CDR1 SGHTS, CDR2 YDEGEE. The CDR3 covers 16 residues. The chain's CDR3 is CASPKNLGLESTEAFF. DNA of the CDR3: TGTGCCAGCCCGAAGAATTTGGGGTTAGAAAGCACTGAAGCTTTCTTT.

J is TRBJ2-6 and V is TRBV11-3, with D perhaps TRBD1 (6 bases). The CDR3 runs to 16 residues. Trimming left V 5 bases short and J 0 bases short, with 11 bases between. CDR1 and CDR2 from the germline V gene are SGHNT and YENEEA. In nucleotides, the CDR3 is TGTGCCAGCAGCCTGGGACAATCCTCTGGGGCCAACGTCCTGACTTTC. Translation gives CASSLGQSSGANVLTF.

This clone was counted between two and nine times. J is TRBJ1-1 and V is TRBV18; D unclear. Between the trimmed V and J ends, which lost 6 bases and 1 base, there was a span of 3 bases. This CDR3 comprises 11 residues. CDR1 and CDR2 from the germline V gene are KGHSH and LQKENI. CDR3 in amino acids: CASSQNTEAFF. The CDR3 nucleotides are TGTGCCAGCTCCCAGAACACTGAAGCTTTCTTT.

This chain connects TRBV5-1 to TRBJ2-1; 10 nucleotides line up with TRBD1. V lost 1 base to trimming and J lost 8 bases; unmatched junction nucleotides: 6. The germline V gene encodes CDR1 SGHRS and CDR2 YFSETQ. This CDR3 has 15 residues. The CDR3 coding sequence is TGCGCCAGCAGCTTGAGGACAGGGGGGTTCGATGAGCAGTTCTTC. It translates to CASSLRTGGFDEQFF.